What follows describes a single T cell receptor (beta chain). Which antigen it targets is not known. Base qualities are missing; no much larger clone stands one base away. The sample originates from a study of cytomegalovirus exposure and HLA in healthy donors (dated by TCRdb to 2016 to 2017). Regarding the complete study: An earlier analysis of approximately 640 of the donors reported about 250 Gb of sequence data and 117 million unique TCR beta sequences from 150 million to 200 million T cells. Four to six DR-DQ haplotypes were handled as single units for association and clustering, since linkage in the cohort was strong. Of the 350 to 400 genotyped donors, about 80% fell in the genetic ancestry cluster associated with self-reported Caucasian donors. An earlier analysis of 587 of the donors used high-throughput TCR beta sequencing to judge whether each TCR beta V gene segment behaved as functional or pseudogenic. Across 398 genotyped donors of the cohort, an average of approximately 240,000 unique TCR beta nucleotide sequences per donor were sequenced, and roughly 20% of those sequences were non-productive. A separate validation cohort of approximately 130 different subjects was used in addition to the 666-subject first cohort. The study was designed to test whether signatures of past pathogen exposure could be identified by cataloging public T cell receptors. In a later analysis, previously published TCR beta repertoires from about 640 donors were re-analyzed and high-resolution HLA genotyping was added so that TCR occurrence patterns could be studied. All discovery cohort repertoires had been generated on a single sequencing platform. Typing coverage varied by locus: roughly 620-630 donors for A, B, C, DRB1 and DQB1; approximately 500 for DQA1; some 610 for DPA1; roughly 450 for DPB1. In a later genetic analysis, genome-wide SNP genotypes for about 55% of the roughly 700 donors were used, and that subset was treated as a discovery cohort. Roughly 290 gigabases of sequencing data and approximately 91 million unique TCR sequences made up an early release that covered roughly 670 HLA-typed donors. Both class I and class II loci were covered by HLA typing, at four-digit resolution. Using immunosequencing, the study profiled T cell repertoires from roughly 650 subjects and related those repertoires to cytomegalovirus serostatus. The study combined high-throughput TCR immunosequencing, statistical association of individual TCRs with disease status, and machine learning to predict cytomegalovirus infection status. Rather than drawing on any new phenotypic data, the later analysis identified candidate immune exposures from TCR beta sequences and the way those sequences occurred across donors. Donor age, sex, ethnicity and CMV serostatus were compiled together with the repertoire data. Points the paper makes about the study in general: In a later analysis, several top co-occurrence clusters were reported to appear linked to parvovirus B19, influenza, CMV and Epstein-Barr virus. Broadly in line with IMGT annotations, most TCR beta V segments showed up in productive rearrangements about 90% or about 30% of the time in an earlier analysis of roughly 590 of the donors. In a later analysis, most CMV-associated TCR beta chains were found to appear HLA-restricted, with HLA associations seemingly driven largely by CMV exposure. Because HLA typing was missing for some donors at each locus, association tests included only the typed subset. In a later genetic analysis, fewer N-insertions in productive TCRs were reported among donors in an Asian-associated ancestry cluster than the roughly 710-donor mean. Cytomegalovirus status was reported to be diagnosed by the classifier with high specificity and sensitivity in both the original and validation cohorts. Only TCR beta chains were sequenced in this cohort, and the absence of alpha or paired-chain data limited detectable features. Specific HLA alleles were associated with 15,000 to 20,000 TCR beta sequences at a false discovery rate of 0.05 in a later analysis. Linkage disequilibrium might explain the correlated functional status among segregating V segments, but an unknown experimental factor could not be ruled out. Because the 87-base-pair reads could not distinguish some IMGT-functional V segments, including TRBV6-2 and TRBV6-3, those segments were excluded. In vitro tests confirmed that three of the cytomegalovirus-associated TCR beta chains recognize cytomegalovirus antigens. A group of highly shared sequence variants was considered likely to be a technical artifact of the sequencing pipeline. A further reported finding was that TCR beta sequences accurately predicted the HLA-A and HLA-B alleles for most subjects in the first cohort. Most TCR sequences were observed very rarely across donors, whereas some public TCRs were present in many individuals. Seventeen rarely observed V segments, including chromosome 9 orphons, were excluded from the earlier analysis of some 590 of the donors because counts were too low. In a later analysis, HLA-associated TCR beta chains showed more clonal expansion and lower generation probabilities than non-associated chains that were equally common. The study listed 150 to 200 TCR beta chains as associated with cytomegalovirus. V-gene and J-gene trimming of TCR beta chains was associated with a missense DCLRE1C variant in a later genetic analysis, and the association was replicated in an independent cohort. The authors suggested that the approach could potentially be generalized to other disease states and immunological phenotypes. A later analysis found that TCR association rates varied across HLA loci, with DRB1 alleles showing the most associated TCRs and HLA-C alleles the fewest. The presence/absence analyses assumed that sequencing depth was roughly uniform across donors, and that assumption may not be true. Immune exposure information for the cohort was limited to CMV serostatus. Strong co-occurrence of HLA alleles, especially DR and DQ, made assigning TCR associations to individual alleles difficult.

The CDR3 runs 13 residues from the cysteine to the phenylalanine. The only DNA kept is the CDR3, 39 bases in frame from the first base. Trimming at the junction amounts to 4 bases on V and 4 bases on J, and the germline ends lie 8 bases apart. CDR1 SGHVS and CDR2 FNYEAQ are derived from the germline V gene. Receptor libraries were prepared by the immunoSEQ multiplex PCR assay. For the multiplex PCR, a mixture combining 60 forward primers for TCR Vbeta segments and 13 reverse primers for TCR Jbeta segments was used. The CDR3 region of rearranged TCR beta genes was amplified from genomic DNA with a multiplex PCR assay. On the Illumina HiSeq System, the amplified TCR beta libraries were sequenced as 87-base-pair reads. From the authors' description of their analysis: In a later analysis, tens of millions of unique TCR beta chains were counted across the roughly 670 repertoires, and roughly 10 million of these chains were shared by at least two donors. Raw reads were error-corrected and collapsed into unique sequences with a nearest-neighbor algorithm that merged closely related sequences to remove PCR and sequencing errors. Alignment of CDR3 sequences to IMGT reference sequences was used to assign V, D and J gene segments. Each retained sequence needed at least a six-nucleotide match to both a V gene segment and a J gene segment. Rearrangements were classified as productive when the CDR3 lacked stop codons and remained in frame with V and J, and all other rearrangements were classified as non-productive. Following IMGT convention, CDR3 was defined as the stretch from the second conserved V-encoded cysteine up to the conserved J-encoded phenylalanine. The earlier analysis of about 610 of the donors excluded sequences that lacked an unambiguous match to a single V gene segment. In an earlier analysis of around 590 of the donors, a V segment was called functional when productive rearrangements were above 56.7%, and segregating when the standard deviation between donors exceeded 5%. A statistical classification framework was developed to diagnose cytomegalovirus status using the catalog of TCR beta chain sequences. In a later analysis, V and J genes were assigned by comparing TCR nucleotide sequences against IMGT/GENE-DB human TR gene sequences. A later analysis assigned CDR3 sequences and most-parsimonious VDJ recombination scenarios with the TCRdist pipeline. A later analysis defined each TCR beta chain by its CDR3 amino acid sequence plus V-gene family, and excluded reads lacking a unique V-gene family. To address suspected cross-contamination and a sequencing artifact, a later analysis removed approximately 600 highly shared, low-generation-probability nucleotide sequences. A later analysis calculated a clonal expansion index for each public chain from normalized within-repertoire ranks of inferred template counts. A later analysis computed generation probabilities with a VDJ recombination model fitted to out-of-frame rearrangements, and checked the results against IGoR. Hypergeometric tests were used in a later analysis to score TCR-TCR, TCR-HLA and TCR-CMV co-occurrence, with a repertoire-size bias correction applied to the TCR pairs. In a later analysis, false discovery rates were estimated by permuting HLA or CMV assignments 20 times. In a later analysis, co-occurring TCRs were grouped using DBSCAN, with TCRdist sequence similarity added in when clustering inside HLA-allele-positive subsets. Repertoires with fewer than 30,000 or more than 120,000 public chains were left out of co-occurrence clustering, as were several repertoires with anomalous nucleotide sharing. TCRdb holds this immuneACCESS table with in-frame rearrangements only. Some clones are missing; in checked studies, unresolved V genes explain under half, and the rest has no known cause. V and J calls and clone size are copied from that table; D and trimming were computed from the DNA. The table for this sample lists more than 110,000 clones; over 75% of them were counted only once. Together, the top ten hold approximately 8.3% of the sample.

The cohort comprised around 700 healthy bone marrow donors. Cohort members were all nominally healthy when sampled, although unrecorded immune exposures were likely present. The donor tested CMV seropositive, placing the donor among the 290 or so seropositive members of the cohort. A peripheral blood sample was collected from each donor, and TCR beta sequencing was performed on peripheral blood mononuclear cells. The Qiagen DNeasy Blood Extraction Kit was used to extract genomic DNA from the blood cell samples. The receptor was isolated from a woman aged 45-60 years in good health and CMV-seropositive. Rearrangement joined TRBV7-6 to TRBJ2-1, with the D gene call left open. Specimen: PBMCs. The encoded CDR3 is CASSSETYNEQFF. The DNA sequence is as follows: TGTGCCAGCAGCTCCGAGACATACAATGAGCAGTTCTTC.